This T cell receptor beta chain was captured in a study of shared clonotypes between healthy human individuals. Study observations and caveats: Inspection by rarefaction showed sorted-subset sequencing to be incomplete despite large depth. Among non-shared clonotypes, generation probabilities were lower than among those shared by all four donors.

Sequencing used immunoSEQ multiplex PCR; TCRdb keeps in-frame clones, though not all of them. The sample holds 2 million to 3 million clones, roughly 93% seen once. Unmatched junction bases numbered 3, after V lost 2 bases and J lost 3 bases. CDR3 length: 15 amino acids. Germline CDR1 and CDR2: KGHSH and LQKENI. This clone was detected once. Its cognate antigen is unknown. Distinct nucleotide sequences in the sample also encode this CDR3. Sequencing was performed on naive CD4+ T cells from PBMCs. Sample subset: CD45RA+ positively selected. This receptor was obtained from a man younger than 30 in good health. Some clones in this sample may be carry-over from other donors' samples. The genes are TRBV18 and TRBJ1-1; 10 nucleotides match TRBD1. CDR3 nucleotide sequence: TGTGCCAGCTCACCAGCCGGGACAGGGGACACTGAAGCTTTCTTT. Its translation is CASSPAGTGDTEAFF.